This TCR beta chain was documented in a study of blood T cell repertoires in COVID-19. This table comes from immunoSEQ multiplex PCR, and its TCRdb copy is limited to in-frame clones, with some not included. The sample lists around 370,000 clones; approximately 90% were seen once. Looked up from germline, CDR1 is GTSNPN and CDR2 is SVGIG (reference sequence). Trimming shortened V by 5 bases and J by 2 bases, and 10 bases separated the two germline ends. The CDR3 runs to 13 residues. Material for sequencing was PBMCs or T cells enriched from blood (not recorded which). The chain uses TRBV30 and TRBJ1-3; D perhaps matches TRBD1 (5 bases). This receptor was identified in a woman aged 18-35 years who had recovered from COVID-19. As DNA, the CDR3 is TGTGCCTGGGCCCGGGGGACTGGAAACACCATATATTTT. Its translation is CAWARGTGNTIYF.